This TCR beta chain was obtained from a study of siplizumab effects on memory and regulatory T cells. Study outcomes and limitations: The alloreactive clones that mapped to unstimulated subsets made up only a minor fraction. In unstimulated cells, naive T cells appeared more diverse than memory T cells and seemed major alloresponse contributors. Siplizumab cultures yielded proliferating Tregs whose suppressive function was not confirmed.

Per germline, CDR1 WNHNN and CDR2 SYGVQD (reference sequence). This CDR3 spans 14 amino acids. V lost 3 bases and J lost 2, with 9 bases in between. Clones were read by immunoSEQ multiplex PCR, and TCRdb kept only the in-frame ones, dropping some. The table has around 94,000 clones, 80% to 95% seen once. Of note for this clone: The antigen remains undetermined.

Sequencing was done on a sample of CD4+ T cells sorted from blood. This rearrangement joins TRBV10-1 to TRBJ2-3; weak D call: TRBD2 (6 bases). The sequence derives from a human donor in good health. CDR3 region: CASSEGRFTDTQYF. CDR3 sequence (DNA): TGCGCCAGCAGTGAAGGGAGGTTCACAGATACGCAGTATTTT.